This passage covers 19 T cell receptor beta chains from one sample sequenced in a study of naive and memory T cell subsets. Both TRBC1 and TRBC2 were covered by a beta constant-region primer of two equimolar oligonucleotides. Ligated cDNA was amplified by four rounds of PCR with nested alpha and beta constant-region primers and SP2. TCRdb called the UMI-ligation and nested PCR reads again in MiXCR, with one record for every CDR3 protein. In the table there are tens of thousands of distinct CDR3 sequences, about 10% of which are singletons. The specimen was naive CD8+ T cells from blood. These receptor sequences come from a human donor in good health.

This clonotype was seen a handful of times. The J gene is TRBJ2-7, the V gene TRBV14; D unresolved. Germline CDR1 is SGHDN and CDR2 is FVKESK. V gave up 2 bases and J gave up 0 bases, with 8 bases separating them. The CDR3 loop spans 14 amino acids. The CDR3 sequence: CASSQRRISYEQYF. The CDR3, as DNA: TGTGCCAGCAGCCAACGCAGGATCTCCTACGAGCAGTACTTC.

The chain recombines TRBV5-1 with TRBJ2-3, with a tentative D call TRBD1 (6 bases). The CDR3 runs to 16 residues. V was trimmed by 4 bases and J by 3 bases, leaving 18 bases between them. CDR1 SGHRS and CDR2 YFSETQ come from the germline V gene. CDR3 protein: CASSPRAGDGTDTQYF. CDR3 coding DNA: TGCGCCAGCAGCCCGAGGGCAGGGGATGGGACAGATACGCAGTATTTT.

This clonotype was seen repeatedly, ten times or more. The chain has TRBV4-2 and TRBJ2-3, with D perhaps matching TRBD1 (5 bases). The germline V gene has CDR1 LGHNA and CDR2 YNFKEQ. The CDR3 loop spans 14 amino acids. Between the trimmed V and J ends, which lost 0 bases and 4 bases, there was a span of 8 bases. CDR3 protein: CASSQEGDADTQYF. The CDR3 DNA reads TGTGCCAGCAGCCAAGAAGGGGATGCAGATACGCAGTATTTT.

This clonotype was seen repeatedly, ten times or more. This chain connects TRBV14 to TRBJ1-1; no clear D. Trimming removed 1 base at V and 4 bases at J, with 10 bases between. The CDR3 totals 14 residues. The germline gives CDR1 SGHDN, CDR2 FVKESK. CDR3 bases: TGTGCCAGCAGCCAAGTAGGGTTAGGCACTGAAGCTTTCTTT. Translating it yields CASSQVGLGTEAFF.

This clonotype showed up just a few times. The junction departs from the called germline gene at one end, perhaps through a read error. This chain links TRBV4-3 with TRBJ2-1; 7 nucleotides line up with TRBD1. This CDR3 contains 15 residues. Germline V gene lookup returns CDR1 LGHNA and CDR2 YSLEER. In DNA form, the CDR3 reads TGCGTCAGCAGCCAAGACTTTGACAGGGCCTATGAGCAGTTCTTC. Amino acids: CVSSQDFDRAYEQFF.

This clonotype was seen a few times. This sequence joins TRBV7-9 and TRBJ2-5; D ambiguous. Germline lookup yields CDR1 SEHNR and CDR2 FQNEAQ (reference sequence). This CDR3 has 14 amino acids. Trimming cost V 3 bases and J 2 bases, with 10 bases left between them. The CDR3 protein is CASSFQQLQETQYF. In DNA form, the CDR3 reads TGTGCCAGCAGCTTCCAACAGCTACAAGAGACCCAGTACTTC.

The gene calls are TRBV9 and TRBJ2-1, with 9 bases lining up with TRBD1. CDR1 is SGDLS, CDR2 YYNGEE, per germline. This CDR3 has 13 amino acids. J gave up 8 bases and V 0 bases, and 0 bases lay outside the gene matches. CDR3 amino acids: CASSVGTGDEQFF. The CDR3 region has the DNA TGTGCCAGCAGCGTAGGGACAGGGGATGAGCAGTTCTTC.

In DNA form, the CDR3 reads TGCGCCAGCTTACTGGGGACAGGGGGCGCGGAGACCCAGTACTTC. It encodes CASLLGTGGAETQYF. J is TRBJ2-5 and V is TRBV10-2; TRBD1 aligns across 12 bases. The germline CDR1 and CDR2 sequences are WSHSY and SAAADI. The CDR3 totals 15 residues. With V trimmed by 8 bases and J by 5 bases, 9 bases remained unmatched.

The CDR3, as DNA: TGTGCCAGCAGCGCCGGCGGGTTCTACGAGCAGTACTTC. Its protein is CASSAGGFYEQYF. V usage is TRBV13 and J usage is TRBJ2-7; a possible D gene is TRBD2 (5 bases). Looked up from germline, CDR1 is PRHDT and CDR2 is FYEKMQ (reference sequence). The CDR3 is made up of 13 amino acids. V lost 5 bases and J 3 bases, leaving 11 bases between the germline ends.

This chain connects TRBV6-5 to TRBJ2-6, with D unclear. The germline CDR1 and CDR2 sequences are MNHEY and SVGAGI. V was clipped by 10 bases and J by 2 bases, with 9 bases between them. CDR3 length: 13 amino acids. The CDR3 is CATQATGANVLTF. The CDR3 DNA follows: TGTGCCACCCAGGCTACTGGGGCCAACGTCCTGACTTTC.

In nucleotides, the CDR3 is TGTGCCAGCAGCCAAGATCTGGCTAGCGGGGAGACCCAGTACTTC. This codes for CASSQDLASGETQYF. The rearrangement links TRBV3-1 to TRBJ2-5; 8 nucleotides line up with TRBD2. The junction had 5 bases not matched to a gene; V was cut back by 0 bases and J by 5 bases. Germline V lookup: CDR1 LGHDT, CDR2 YNNKEL (reference sequence). The CDR3 is made up of 15 amino acids.

This clonotype showed up many times. The CDR3 is CASSYHSDLSTDTQYF. The CDR3 DNA sequence: TGTGCCAGCAGTTACCATAGCGACCTTAGCACAGATACGCAGTATTTT. This chain connects TRBV6-6 to TRBJ2-3; D is perhaps TRBD2 (5 bases). The V end lost 2 bases, the J end lost 0 bases, and 12 bases lay between the germline ends. The germline CDR1 and CDR2 sequences are MNHNY and SVGAGI (reference sequence). The CDR3 is 16 amino acids.

A few counts support this clonotype. CDR3 loop: CASSLGPEQFF. As DNA, the CDR3 is TGTGCCAGCAGTCTAGGGCCTGAGCAGTTCTTC. The genes are TRBV27 and TRBJ2-1; no firm D call. Germline CDR1 and CDR2: MNHEY and SMNVEV (reference sequence). Trimming took off 5 bases at V and 9 bases at J, with 8 bases between the two ends. This CDR3 has 11 amino acids.

This clonotype was found a few times. The CDR3 region has the DNA TGTGCCACCGAAAGCCGGGACAGCTACGAGCAGTACTTC. Protein: CATESRDSYEQYF. The chain couples TRBV24-1 to TRBJ2-7; the match to TRBD1 covers 7 bases. Germline trimming cut 9 bases from V and 3 bases from J; bases unmatched to any gene: 7. Germline CDR1 and CDR2: KGHDR and SFDVKD. The CDR3 is 13 amino acids.

The chain links TRBV5-1 to TRBJ2-1; 10 nucleotides agree with TRBD2. V was pared by 2 bases and J by 7 bases, with 9 bases of the junction left unmatched. This CDR3 spans 16 amino acids. Germline CDR1 is SGHRS and CDR2 is YFSETQ. As DNA, the CDR3 is TGCGCCAGCAGCTTCAACCTAGCGGGGGCAAAGAATGAGCAGTTCTTC. This sequence encodes CASSFNLAGAKNEQFF.

This chain connects TRBV6-2 or TRBV6-3 to TRBJ2-7; tentatively, D is TRBD1 (5 bases). This CDR3 is 16 amino acids long. Germline CDR1 is MNHEY and CDR2 is SVGEGT. Trimming shortened V by 2 bases and J by 0 bases, and 14 bases separated the two germline ends. The CDR3 spells CASSYSQIGHSYEQYF. The CDR3, as DNA: TGTGCCAGCAGTTACAGCCAGATAGGACACTCCTACGAGCAGTACTTC.

This clonotype was counted between two and nine times. V is TRBV28 and J is TRBJ1-2, with D possibly being TRBD1 (5 bases). V gave up 6 bases and J gave up 8 bases, with 22 bases separating them. CDR3 length: 15 residues. Germline loops: CDR1 MDHEN, CDR2 SYDVKM. The DNA for the CDR3 is TGTGCCAGCAGGGTCCCGGGACGGACTCGGTGGGGCTACACCTTC. Amino acid sequence: CASRVPGRTRWGYTF.

This clonotype has just a few counts. This rearrangement joins TRBV6-2 or TRBV6-3 to TRBJ2-1, with 7 nucleotides matching TRBD2. Trimming removed 5 bases from V and 7 bases from J; junction bases left unmatched: 11. Germline CDR1 and CDR2: MNHEY and SVGEGT. This CDR3 contains 15 residues. This CDR3 is CASSKGSGKRNEQFF. The CDR3 nucleotides read TGTGCCAGCAGTAAGGGGAGCGGGAAAAGGAATGAGCAGTTCTTC.

This clonotype has a count of ten or more. The chain carries TRBV12-5 and TRBJ2-7, with TRBD2 matching over 11 bases. J lost 5 bases, V lost 4 bases, and 4 bases had no gene match. The germline V gene encodes CDR1 LGHNT and CDR2 FRNRAP. CDR3 size: 14 residues. Written as DNA, the CDR3 is TGTGCTAGTGGTTCGACTAGCGGGACGGACGAGCAGTACTTC. This gives the protein CASGSTSGTDEQYF.